The source of this T cell receptor (beta chain) is a study of cytomegalovirus exposure and HLA in healthy donors. Study conclusions and caveats: Reportedly, cytomegalovirus status was diagnosed with high sensitivity and specificity. The CMV antigen specificity of a few CMV-associated chains was confirmed through in vitro analysis. According to the study, 180 or so TCR beta chains were cytomegalovirus-associated.

The CDR3 contains 14 residues. V lost 3 bases to trimming and J lost 1 base, with 10 bases between them. Germline V CDR1 and CDR2: MNHEY, SMNVEV (reference sequence). Some clones are missing from TCRdb's copy, which holds only in-frame ones; the method was immunoSEQ multiplex PCR. The sample has 150,000 to 200,000 clones; more than 70% are singletons. In regard to this clone: Its antigen is not identified.

The clonotype was recovered from a man under 40 in good health and CMV-seropositive. The chain couples TRBV27 to TRBJ2-7; weak D call: TRBD1 (6 bases). Sequenced input: PBMCs. In DNA form, the CDR3 reads TGTGCCAGCAGTTTCCTGGACAGATCCTACGAGCAGTACTTC. Amino acids: CASSFLDRSYEQYF.